This TCR beta chain was found in a study of beta chain features in type 1 diabetes. The entirety of the isolated RNA underwent reverse transcription, so expressed TCRB transcripts were sequenced. The protocol was immunoSEQ multiplex PCR, while the TCRdb copy is restricted to in-frame clones and leaves out a portion. The sample holds about 220,000 clones, around 9.9% seen once. Germline CDR1 and CDR2: MDHEN and SYDVKM. Deletions cut 6 bases from V and 5 bases from J, with 13 bases between. This CDR3 contains 13 residues. General study points: VDJ junctions from patients with type 1 diabetes contained fewer insertions and more deletions. Because the template was cDNA, high-expressing cells might be over-represented. Moderate yet significant TCRB CDR3 shortening was seen in Type 1 diabetes patients in all four CD4+ subsets. Any HLA-type effect on TCRB rearrangement remained unresolved here.

This clone turned up a few times. Its antigen is unidentified. This TCR derives from a man aged 18 to 30 in good health. V usage is TRBV28 and J usage is TRBJ2-5; D is undetermined. Specimen: central memory CD4+ T cells from blood. For the CDR3, the DNA is TGTGCCAGCAGCACTATACTCCGGGAGACCCAGTACTTC. Translation gives CASSTILRETQYF.